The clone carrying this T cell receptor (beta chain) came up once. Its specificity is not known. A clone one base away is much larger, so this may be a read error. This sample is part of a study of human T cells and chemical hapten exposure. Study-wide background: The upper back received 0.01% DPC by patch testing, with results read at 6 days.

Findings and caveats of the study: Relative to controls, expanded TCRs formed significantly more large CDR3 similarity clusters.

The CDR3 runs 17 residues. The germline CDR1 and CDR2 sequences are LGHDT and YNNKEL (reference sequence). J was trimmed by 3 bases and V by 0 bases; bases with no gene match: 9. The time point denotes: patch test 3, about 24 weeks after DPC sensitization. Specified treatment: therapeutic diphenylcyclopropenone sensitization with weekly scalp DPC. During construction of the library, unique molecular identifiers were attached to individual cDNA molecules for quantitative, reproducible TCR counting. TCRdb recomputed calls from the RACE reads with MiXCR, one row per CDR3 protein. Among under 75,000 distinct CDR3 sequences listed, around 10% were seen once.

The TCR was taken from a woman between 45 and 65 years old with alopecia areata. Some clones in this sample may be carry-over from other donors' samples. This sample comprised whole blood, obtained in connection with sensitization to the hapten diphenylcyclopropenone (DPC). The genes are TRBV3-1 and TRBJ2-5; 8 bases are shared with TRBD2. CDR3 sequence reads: CASSQDLRKAGEETQYF. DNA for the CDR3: TGTGCCAGCAGCCAAGATTTGAGGAAAGCGGGAGAAGAGACCCAGTACTTC.